The 24 T cell receptor beta chains below all came from one sample that was sequenced in a study of shared clonotypes between healthy human individuals. Assay used: immunoSEQ multiplex PCR; TCRdb lists only in-frame clones, some missing. The profile shows millions of clones, about 93% of them singletons. Naive CD8 cells lacked CD45RO and underwent positive selection for CCR7, leaving out terminally differentiated effector memory CD45RA+ cells. Sequencing was performed on naive CD8+ T cells from PBMCs. Every receptor here comes from a man between 18 and 35 years old in good health. Some clones in this sample may be carry-over from other donors' samples.

The J gene is TRBJ2-6, the V gene TRBV7-2; D is undetermined. CDR3 length: 14 residues. Germline CDR1 SGHTA, CDR2 FQGNSA. V shed 5 bases and J shed 6 bases, with 11 bases lying between them. The DNA of the CDR3 is TGTGCCAGCAGCCTAAGCGCCCTGGCCAACGTCCTGACTTTC. Its protein is CASSLSALANVLTF.

The count of this clone is one. The chain has TRBV11-2 and TRBJ2-7, with 9 nucleotides matching TRBD1. In germline, CDR1 is SGHAT, CDR2 FQNNGV. The CDR3 is 14 amino acids. The trim removed 4 bases at V and 6 bases at J, leaving 7 bases unmatched. The CDR3 loop reads CASSSGQGFGEQYF. The CDR3 region has the DNA TGTGCCAGCAGCTCTGGACAGGGGTTCGGCGAGCAGTACTTC.

The rearrangement links TRBV4-3 to TRBJ2-4; 7 bases line up with TRBD2. V shed 1 base and J 0 bases; nucleotides not matched to a gene: 21. The CDR3 contains 22 residues. Looked up from germline, CDR1 is LGHNA and CDR2 is YSLEER. CDR3 residues: CASSQGIGYSGKGPSAKNIQYF. The CDR3, as DNA: TGCGCCAGCAGCCAAGGGATAGGCTACAGCGGGAAGGGACCCTCAGCCAAAAACATTCAGTACTTC.

On this clone: Within the sample, other DNA sequences also encode this same CDR3. J is TRBJ2-1 and V is TRBV7-2; no clear D gene. CDR1 is SGHTA and CDR2 is FQGNSA in the germline V gene. The CDR3 contains 12 residues. V lost 5 bases, J lost 6 bases, and 8 bases lay in between. CDR3 nucleotides: TGTGCCAGCAGCCCCCGCACCAATGAGCAGTTCTTC. This codes for CASSPRTNEQFF.

V is TRBV7-2 and J is TRBJ2-2; 7 bases are shared with TRBD1. There are 15 residues in the CDR3. The V segment lost 6 bases and the J segment 4 bases; nucleotides outside the gene matches: 8. The germline V gene has CDR1 SGHTA and CDR2 FQGNSA. CDR3 sequence (DNA): TGTGCCAGCAGGACCTCAGACAGGGCCACCGGGGAGCTGTTTTTT. Amino acid sequence: CASRTSDRATGELFF.

Only one count was recorded for this clone. This rearrangement joins TRBV14 to TRBJ2-3; unclear D gene. This CDR3 is built from 15 residues. Germline V gives CDR1 SGHDN, CDR2 FVKESK. Trimming shortened V by 2 bases and J by 5 bases, and 14 bases separated the two germline ends. CDR3 nucleotide sequence: TGTGCCAGCAGCCAATCAGCCATTTCGGGAGATACGCAGTATTTT. It codes for CASSQSAISGDTQYF.

Regarding this clone: Other nucleotide sequences in the sample specify the same CDR3. This chain joins TRBV4-1 and TRBJ2-7; 7 bases map to TRBD2. The junction had 3 bases not matched to a gene; V was cut back by 1 base and J by 3 bases. Germline V gives CDR1 MGHRA, CDR2 YSYEKL. This CDR3 has 14 amino acids. For the CDR3, the DNA is TGCGCCAGCAGCCAAGGGGGGGGAATCTACGAGCAGTACTTC. Its translation: CASSQGGGIYEQYF.

This sequence joins TRBV13 and TRBJ2-7; the D call may be TRBD1 or TRBD2 (5 bases each). Germline CDR1 and CDR2: PRHDT and FYEKMQ (reference sequence). The V end was cut by 5 bases, the J end by 6 bases, with 17 bases between. The CDR3 contains 14 residues. CDR3 sequence reads: CASSDPGPSSEQYF. For the CDR3, the DNA is TGTGCCAGCAGCGACCCGGGACCGTCTTCCGAGCAGTACTTC.

The rearrangement links TRBV5-1 to TRBJ1-3; D call uncertain. CDR3 length: 16 amino acids. The V gene's germline CDR1 is SGHRS and CDR2 YFSETQ. Trimming removed 0 bases from V and 0 bases from J, with 10 bases in between. Written as DNA, the CDR3 is TGCGCCAGCAGCTTGGAAGCTACAAGCTCTGGAAACACCATATATTTT. It yields the protein CASSLEATSSGNTIYF.

The chain employs TRBV27 and TRBJ2-7; TRBD2 matches 8 bases. The CDR3 has 16 residues. Germline CDR1 MNHEY, CDR2 SMNVEV (reference sequence). Trimming took 2 bases from V and 4 from J; bases not matched to a gene: 10. Here the CDR3 reads CASSLGQAGEGYEQYF. The CDR3 DNA reads TGTGCCAGCAGTTTAGGGCAAGCGGGAGAGGGGTACGAGCAGTACTTC.

The chain carries TRBV5-1 and TRBJ2-5; 10 bases align to TRBD2. The CDR3 covers 16 residues. Germline V gene lookup returns CDR1 SGHRS and CDR2 YFSETQ. The V segment lost 1 base and the J segment 4 bases; nucleotides outside the gene matches: 7. The CDR3 loop is CASSLISGTSAETQYF. The DNA of the CDR3 is TGCGCCAGCAGCTTGATTTCGGGGACTAGCGCAGAGACCCAGTACTTC. The variable domain in full, with the rest retrieved from reference TRBV5-1 and TRBJ2-5, is KAGVTQTPRYLIKTRGQQVTLSCSPISGHRSVSWYQQTPGQGLQFLFEYFSETQRNKGNFPGRFSGRQFSNSRSEMNVSTLELGDSALYLCASSLISGTSAETQYFGPGTRLLVL.

This chain uses TRBV11-2 with TRBJ2-2; D is unresolved. CDR3 length equals 17 residues. Germline V gene data show CDR1 as SGHAT and CDR2 as FQNNGV. Trimming removed 0 bases from V and 0 bases from J, with 11 bases in between. The CDR3 sequence is CASSLDPGRTNTGELFF. In nucleotides, the CDR3 is TGTGCCAGCAGCTTAGATCCTGGACGGACGAACACCGGGGAGCTGTTTTTT.

This chain uses TRBV28 with TRBJ1-2, with TRBD1 matching 8 bases. V shed 5 bases, J shed 6 bases, and the junction held 8 bases outside the gene matches. The length of the CDR3 is 14 residues. Per germline, CDR1 MDHEN and CDR2 SYDVKM. The CDR3: CASSPVRTGNGYTF. Written as DNA, the CDR3 is TGTGCCAGCAGTCCCGTTAGGACAGGGAATGGCTACACCTTC.

The chain is built from TRBV29-1 and TRBJ2-6; the D gene is possibly TRBD1 (6 bases). The CDR3 covers 17 residues. Trimming took off 0 bases at V and 2 bases at J, with 14 bases between the two ends. In germline, CDR1 is SQVTM, CDR2 ANQGSEA. For the CDR3, the DNA is TGCAGCGTTGAAGAGACAACAGGGTCCCCTGGGGCCAACGTCCTGACTTTC. The encoded protein is CSVEETTGSPGANVLTF.

A remark on this clone: Since a much larger clone is just one base distant, this may be a read error. At the DNA level, this CDR3 is encoded by other sequences in the same sample as well. The chain uses TRBV2 and TRBJ2-3; 7 bases are shared with TRBD1. V shed 7 bases, J shed 0 bases, and the junction held 7 bases outside the gene matches. The length of the CDR3 is 15 residues. Germline-derived CDR1 and CDR2 are SNHLY and FYNNEI. Here the CDR3 DNA reads TGTGCCAGCACCGGTGGGACAGCTAGCACAGATACGCAGTATTTT. It specifies CASTGGTASTDTQYF. The whole variable domain, remainder taken from reference TRBV2 and TRBJ2-3, is EPEVTQTPSHQVTQMGQEVILRCVPISNHLYFYWYRQILGQKVEFLVSFYNNEISEKSEIFDDQFSVERPDGSNFTLKIRSTKLEDSAMYFCASTGGTASTDTQYFGPGTRLTVL.

This sequence joins TRBV4-1 and TRBJ2-3, with unresolved D. The V end was cut by 4 bases, the J end by 6 bases, with 11 bases between. CDR3 length: 13 amino acids. CDR1 and CDR2 from the germline V gene are MGHRA and YSYEKL. The CDR3 coding sequence is TGCGCCAGCAGCCCCACCCGTAGGGATACGCAGTATTTT. It codes for CASSPTRRDTQYF.

The rearrangement joins TRBV4-1 to TRBJ2-1, with 8 bases aligning to TRBD2. The CDR3 spans 18 residues. Germline loops: CDR1 MGHRA, CDR2 YSYEKL. Trimming took 0 bases from V and 4 from J; bases not matched to a gene: 11. The CDR3 coding sequence is TGCGCCAGCAGCCAAGATTGGGGTAGCGGGATTGTATACAATGAGCAGTTCTTC. Translation gives CASSQDWGSGIVYNEQFF.

J is TRBJ1-2 and V is TRBV27; 9 bases align to TRBD1. In germline, CDR1 is MNHEY, CDR2 SMNVEV (reference sequence). J lost 5 bases, V lost 2 bases, and 9 bases had no gene match. The CDR3 runs 16 residues. Here the CDR3 DNA reads TGTGCCAGCAGTTTAAGTACAGGGGGCGCACGGTATGGCTACACCTTC. It is translated as CASSLSTGGARYGYTF.

A remark on this clone: Other DNA sequences in this specimen translate into the identical CDR3. The rearrangement joins TRBV11-2 to TRBJ1-1; tentatively, D is TRBD1 (5 bases). This CDR3 contains 14 residues. CDR1 and CDR2 from the germline V gene are SGHAT and FQNNGV. With 5 bases removed from V and 0 bases from J, the gap between germline ends came to 10 bases. The CDR3 is CASSPRQLNTEAFF. CDR3 sequence (DNA): TGTGCCAGCAGCCCCAGACAGTTGAACACTGAAGCTTTCTTT.

V and J are TRBV5-1 and TRBJ2-7, with TRBD2 as a possible D gene (5 bases). The CDR3 sequence is 15 residues long. Trimming left V 1 base short and J 10 bases short, with 21 bases between. Germline values: CDR1 SGHRS, CDR2 YFSETQ. In nucleotides, the CDR3 is TGCGCCAGCAGCTTGTTGGCACGGACTTCTAGGCCTCAGTACTTC. Translating gives CASSLLARTSRPQYF.

CDR3 region: CASSRRQTNQPQHF. The CDR3 nucleotides are TGTGCCAGCAGCCGGAGACAGACGAATCAGCCCCAGCATTTT. This chain links TRBV5-8 with TRBJ1-5; D perhaps matches TRBD1 (5 bases). In germline, CDR1 is SGHTS, CDR2 YDEGEE. CDR3 length equals 14 residues. Trimming took off 4 bases at V and 4 bases at J, with 12 bases between the two ends. Supplemented by reference TRBV5-8 and TRBJ1-5, the full variable domain reads EAGVTQSPTHLIKTRGQQATLRCSPISGHTSVYWYQQALGLGLQFLLWYDEGEERNRGNFPPRFSGRQFPNYSSELNVNALELEDSALYLCASSRRQTNQPQHFGDGTRLSIL.

V gene TRBV5-1 combines with J gene TRBJ2-4; D is tentatively TRBD1 or TRBD2 (5 bases each). Trimming took 3 bases from V and 2 from J, leaving 15 bases between them. Germline assignment: CDR1 SGHRS and CDR2 YFSETQ. CDR3 length: 16 amino acids. In DNA form, the CDR3 reads TGCGCCAGCAGCTCAGACCGGGGCTTGACCAAAAACATTCAGTACTTC. This sequence encodes CASSSDRGLTKNIQYF.

The chain carries TRBV9 and TRBJ1-2; maybe TRBD1 (5 bases). Trimming took 4 bases from V and 8 from J, leaving 12 bases between them. The CDR3 sequence is 12 residues long. CDR1 is SGDLS and CDR2 is YYNGEE in the germline V gene. CDR3 sequence reads: CASSMEGYGYTF. Written as DNA, the CDR3 is TGTGCCAGCAGCATGGAGGGGTACGGCTACACCTTC.

V is TRBV6-5 and J is TRBJ1-1; TRBD1 is a possible D gene (5 bases). Germline loops: CDR1 MNHEY, CDR2 SVGAGI. V was cut by 6 bases and J by 0 bases, with 11 bases left in between. The CDR3 runs 14 residues. Here the CDR3 DNA reads TGTGCCAGCAGCTGGGACGGTCTGAACACTGAAGCTTTCTTT. This codes for CASSWDGLNTEAFF.